The 6 T cell receptor beta chains below were found in one sample sequenced in a study of T-cell memory formation after mild COVID-19. TCRdb re-called the 5' RACE reads through MiXCR, storing one row per CDR3 protein. The profile covers 270,000 or so distinct CDR3 sequences, with over 15% appearing a single time and more than 20% taken by the ten largest. Source material: PBMCs or a T cell subset sorted from them (not recorded which). The receptor source for this set is a man aged 18 to 30 who had mild COVID-19 (a few samples of this study predate the infection). Cell type and time point are not known.

Only a few counts were recorded for this clonotype. This sequence joins TRBV7-2 and TRBJ2-5; 8 nucleotides align to TRBD2. The CDR3 totals 14 residues. From germline, CDR1 is SGHTA and CDR2 FQGNSA. The junction had 6 bases not matched to a gene; V was cut back by 7 bases and J by 2 bases. CDR3 protein: CASTQAGAQETQYF. The CDR3 DNA reads TGTGCCAGCACCCAAGCGGGGGCACAAGAGACCCAGTACTTC.

This clonotype was seen many times. The CDR3 sequence is CASSLVYSNQPQHF. CDR3 sequence (DNA): TGTGCCAGCAGCTTAGTGTATAGCAATCAGCCCCAGCATTTT. The V and J genes are TRBV7-8 and TRBJ1-5; D is ambiguous. The V end was cut by 1 base, the J end by 0 bases, with 4 bases between. The CDR3 is 14 amino acids. The germline gives CDR1 SGHVS, CDR2 FQNEAQ.

The CDR3 region is CASKGGNTGELFF. In DNA form, the CDR3 reads TGTGCCAGCAAGGGCGGGAACACCGGGGAGCTGTTTTTT. J is TRBJ2-2 and V is TRBV9; no clear D gene. The germline gives CDR1 SGDLS, CDR2 YYNGEE. Trimming took 6 bases from V and 1 from J, leaving 7 bases between them. CDR3 length: 13 residues.

The chain joins TRBV7-2 to TRBJ1-1; the D gene is possibly TRBD1 (5 bases). Per the germline V gene, CDR1 is SGHTA and CDR2 is FQGNSA. V lost 2 bases and J lost 5, with 12 bases in between. The CDR3 covers 14 residues. CDR3 region: CASSLYQGGTEAFF. Here the CDR3 DNA reads TGTGCCAGCAGCTTATATCAGGGAGGTACTGAAGCTTTCTTT.

This clonotype showed up just a few times. The chain has TRBV7-6 and TRBJ1-2; 9 positions match TRBD1. The CDR3 loop spans 15 amino acids. Trimming took 4 bases from V and 7 from J; bases not matched to a gene: 10. Germline lookup yields CDR1 SGHVS and CDR2 FNYEAQ. The CDR3 nucleotides are TGTGCCAGCAGCTCCCTTTCCGGGACAGGGTTTGGCTACACCTTC. Protein product: CASSSLSGTGFGYTF.

In this sample, this clonotype turned up a few times. This chain connects TRBV19 to TRBJ1-2; 7 bases fit TRBD1. The CDR3 spans 12 residues. V was clipped by 7 bases and J by 8 bases; unmatched bases: 7. CDR1 is LNHDA, CDR2 SQIVND, per germline (reference sequence). CDR3 region: CASTEDRRGYTF. CDR3 nucleotides: TGTGCCAGTACTGAGGACAGGCGGGGCTACACCTTC.